The 10 T cell receptor beta chains below were found in one sample sequenced in a study of blood T cell repertoires in COVID-19. TCRdb keeps only in-frame clones here, not all; method: immunoSEQ multiplex PCR. The profile shows some 180,000 clones, about 88% of them singletons. Sequencing was performed on peripheral blood. These receptors were collected from a man aged 35 to 55 with active or convalescent COVID-19.

DNA of the CDR3: TGTGCCAGCAGTTCAAAACAGGGGCTCGAACTTGGGAGTAATTCACCCCTCCACTTT. It encodes CASSSKQGLELGSNSPLHF. This chain connects TRBV28 to TRBJ1-6, with 7 bases fitting TRBD1. The CDR3 is made up of 19 amino acids. The V and J ends lost 4 bases and 6 bases, in that order; junction bases with no gene match: 18. Germline values: CDR1 MDHEN, CDR2 SYDVKM.

V gene TRBV5-1 combines with J gene TRBJ2-2; 7 bases line up with TRBD1. Germline CDR1 and CDR2: SGHRS and YFSETQ. CDR3 length equals 15 residues. The V and J ends lost 4 bases and 2 bases, in that order; junction bases with no gene match: 5. The CDR3 coding sequence is TGCGCCAGCAGCCGAGAGGGGGCTAACACCGGGGAGCTGTTTTTT. This translates into CASSREGANTGELFF.

CDR3 sequence reads: CASSQVGDSPNWAQHF. CDR3 sequence (DNA): TGTGCCAGCAGCCAAGTGGGGGACAGTCCGAATTGGGCCCAGCATTTT. The chain recombines TRBV14 with TRBJ1-5; 7 nucleotides agree with TRBD1. Unmatched junction bases numbered 14, after V lost 1 base and J lost 11 bases. Per the germline V gene, CDR1 is SGHDN and CDR2 is FVKESK. The CDR3 contains 16 residues. The whole variable domain, filled in from reference TRBV14 and TRBJ1-5, reads EAGVTQFPSHSVIEKGQTVTLRCDPISGHDNLYWYRRVMGKEIKFLLHFVKESKQDESGMPNNRFLAERTGGTYSTLKVQPAELEDSGVYFCASSQVGDSPNWAQHFGDGTRLSIL.

This clone was picked up one time. The chain employs TRBV15 and TRBJ1-1; D gene ambiguous. Trimming left V 0 bases short and J 10 bases short, with 6 bases between. Germline lookup yields CDR1 LNHNV and CDR2 YYDKDF (reference sequence). The CDR3 is made up of 11 amino acids. The chain's CDR3 is CATSRDLLAFF. In DNA form, the CDR3 reads TGTGCCACCAGCAGAGATCTATTAGCTTTCTTT. The variable domain in full, completed from reference TRBV15 and TRBJ1-1, reads DAMVIQNPRYQVTQFGKPVTLSCSQTLNHNVMYWYQQKSSQAPKLLFHYYDKDFNNEADTPDNFQSRRPNTSFCFLDIRSPGLGDTAMYLCATSRDLLAFFGQGTRLTVV.

The chain has TRBV11-3 and TRBJ2-7; 8 positions agree with TRBD2. This CDR3 has 13 residues. Trimming took 5 bases from V and 5 from J; bases not matched to a gene: 5. Germline V lookup: CDR1 SGHNT, CDR2 YENEEA. CDR3 bases: TGTGCCAGCAGCGACTTAGCGGGACACGAGCAGTACTTC. Translated: CASSDLAGHEQYF.

This rearrangement joins TRBV5-1 to TRBJ2-3, with TRBD1 matching over 8 bases. V trimming: 4 bases; J trimming: 0 bases; junction bases outside the gene matches: 4. The CDR3 runs to 15 residues. Germline V gene sequence: CDR1 SGHRS, CDR2 YFSETQ. The CDR3 region is CASSTDRASTDTQYF. The CDR3 nucleotides read TGCGCCAGCAGCACGGACAGGGCGAGCACAGATACGCAGTATTTT. The complete variable domain, with remaining parts taken from reference TRBV5-1 and TRBJ2-3, reads KAGVTQTPRYLIKTRGQQVTLSCSPISGHRSVSWYQQTPGQGLQFLFEYFSETQRNKGNFPGRFSGRQFSNSRSEMNVSTLELGDSALYLCASSTDRASTDTQYFGPGTRLTVL.

This chain connects TRBV28 to TRBJ2-5, with D possibly matching TRBD2 (5 bases). The CDR3 is made up of 14 amino acids. CDR1 is MDHEN, CDR2 SYDVKM, per germline. V was pared by 6 bases and J by 4 bases, with 15 bases between. The CDR3 sequence is CASRSGEWGETQYF. CDR3 nucleotide sequence: TGTGCCAGCAGGAGCGGTGAATGGGGAGAGACCCAGTACTTC.

Worth noting for this clone: One end of the junction fails to match germline, which may point to a read error. The V and J genes are TRBV6-5 and TRBJ1-6; 11 nucleotides align to TRBD1. Germline values: CDR1 MNHEY, CDR2 SVGAGI. The CDR3 has 15 amino acids. For the CDR3, the DNA is TGTGCCAGCAGTAAAAGGACAGGGGGCGATTCATCCCTCCACTTT. It is translated as CASSKRTGGDSSLHF.

The chain uses TRBV27 and TRBJ1-1; 7 bases align to TRBD1. The CDR3 is 15 residues long. V was pared by 0 bases and J by 4 bases, with 5 bases of the junction left unmatched. Germline lookup yields CDR1 MNHEY and CDR2 SMNVEV (reference sequence). CDR3 in amino acids: CASSLSLQGRTEAFF. In nucleotides, the CDR3 is TGTGCCAGCAGTTTATCTCTACAGGGGCGCACTGAAGCTTTCTTT.

J is TRBJ1-3 and V is TRBV29-1; D is ambiguous. The CDR3 runs to 17 residues. Trimming removed 3 bases at V and 0 bases at J, with 18 bases between. CDR1 and CDR2 from the germline V gene are SQVTM and ANQGSEA. The DNA for the CDR3 is TGCAGCGTTGATCCCCCAGATAATTCCACCTCTGGAAACACCATATATTTT. It specifies CSVDPPDNSTSGNTIYF.